This T cell receptor (beta chain) was identified in a study of OX40 agonist ivuxolimab in advanced cancers. Some background on the complete study: Ivuxolimab, which targeted the costimulatory receptor OX40 (CD134), was an agonistic, fully human IgG2 monoclonal antibody. Intravenous ivuxolimab was administered to patients every 2 weeks at six dose levels: 0.01, 0.1, 0.3, 1.5, 3 and 10 mg/kg. The paper covers the monotherapy dose-escalation part of the phase I ivuxolimab trial, which included N of about 50 patients. Three dose-escalation patients achieved partial responses, one with hepatocellular carcinoma and two with cutaneous melanoma. Among the approximately 50 dose-escalation patients, some 20 had hepatocellular carcinoma, approximately 15 melanoma, 9 renal cell carcinoma and 9 head and neck cancer. Patients were allowed to have had prior anti-PD-1, anti-PD-L1 or anti-CTLA-4 therapy, and roughly 40% of the dose-escalation patients had previously received checkpoint inhibitors. Peripheral TCRbeta sequencing aimed to test whether ivuxolimab altered TCR sequence diversity and caused clonal T-cell expansion. The dose-escalation cohort was 82.7% male with a mean age of about 60 years, ranging from roughly 23 to 90.

To sequence the TCRbeta CDR3 region, genomic DNA was isolated from the sorted cells. TCRbeta CDR3 regions were sequenced using the immunoSEQ Assay. TCRdb provides this immuneACCESS table in a form limited to in-frame rearrangements. Some clones are lacking; in checked studies, under half of them reflect an unresolved V gene, and why the rest are absent is not known. Present in this sample are more than 85,000 clones, roughly nine tenths of which were seen just once. Around 1.5% of the sample belongs to the ten largest clones. Patients with autoimmune disease history or receiving systemic immunosuppression were excluded from the trial. Peripheral blood for TCR sequencing was drawn from every dose cohort at baseline, at cycle 4 day 1 and at cycle 7 day 1. Samples came from an open-label, multicenter, first-in-human phase I dose-escalation trial of ivuxolimab. The trial enrolled adults with locally advanced or metastatic head and neck squamous cell, hepatocellular, melanoma or renal cell carcinoma. Before TCR sequencing, CD4+ T cells and CD8+ T cells from peripheral blood were sorted into separate populations.

The germline V gene yields MNHEY for CDR1 and SVGAGI for CDR2. The CDR3 measures 14 amino acids from cysteine to phenylalanine. Only the CDR3 part of the read is kept: 42 bases, read in frame from the first base. V is cut back by 6 bases and J by 2 bases, with 5 bases in the junction unmatched. In regard to this clone: Its specific antigen is unknown. Qualities for individual bases were not recorded, and no much larger clone is one base off.

What the study reported, not specific to this receptor: Which antigens the clonally expanded peripheral T cells were specific for was not determined. After ivuxolimab, expanded clones were on average more numerous among CD8+ T cells than among CD4+ T cells. At doses of 0.1 to 3.0 mg/kg, clonal expansion of both CD4+ and CD8+ blood T cells was observed from baseline to week 6. In the 0.1-3.0 mg/kg groups, partial responders had among the lowest normalized peripheral clonal expansion, particularly in CD8+ T cells. Low levels of normalized T-cell clonal expansion were also seen in some nonresponding patients.

The TCR was taken from an adult with an advanced solid tumor such as melanoma, head and neck, liver or kidney cancer. The chain links TRBV6-5 with TRBJ2-7; TRBD2 matches 9 bases in the middle. Material: CD4+ or CD8+ T cells sorted from blood, obtained in a trial of the OX40 agonist ivuxolimab. The DNA sequence is TGTGCCAGCAGCCGACTAGCGGCCCCCTACGAGCAGTACTTC. The encoded protein is CASSRLAAPYEQYF.